The clone carrying this T cell receptor beta chain showed up just a few times. The data were obtained in a study of blood T cells in healthy people across ages. CDR1 and CDR2 from the germline V gene are DFQATT and SNEGSKA (reference sequence). V gave up 6 bases and J gave up 4 bases; unmatched junction bases: 9. This CDR3 is built from 14 residues. The authors ran a second PCR of roughly 6 to 12 cycles using a sample-barcoded 5' primer and a J-beta primer mix. TCRdb reprocessed the 5' RACE reads with MiXCR, giving one entry per CDR3 protein. The sample includes roughly 560,000 distinct CDR3 sequences, 24% of them seen just once. In addition, the sample was reused for a study of T cells of mothers and their children.

The J gene is TRBJ2-1, the V gene TRBV20-1; the match to TRBD2 covers 7 bases. The receptor's source is a boy younger than 18 in good health. Material for sequencing was blood. The DNA for the CDR3 is TGCAGTGCGACTCCGGGGGGTTCTTACAATGAGCAGTTCTTC. Translating gives CSATPGGSYNEQFF.